These 2 T cell receptor beta chains were sequenced from one sample in a study of blood T cell repertoires in COVID-19. Generated by immunoSEQ multiplex PCR, the TCRdb table keeps only in-frame clones and is missing some. The table has about 300,000 clones, 70% to 90% seen once; the top ten hold 10%. The sequencing sample was made of PBMCs or T cells enriched from blood (not recorded which). Receptor source: a woman aged 18-29 years who had recovered from COVID-19.

The rearrangement joins TRBV10-3 to TRBJ2-3, with D possibly being TRBD1 (5 bases). The length of the CDR3 is 12 residues. V was cut by 0 bases and J by 10 bases, with 8 bases left in between. CDR1 is ENHRY and CDR2 is SYGVKD in the germline V gene. The CDR3 bases are TGTGCCATCAGTGAGTCGGACATGGCGCAGTATTTT. It is translated as CAISESDMAQYF.

Worth noting for this clone: A much larger clone sits a single nucleotide away, making a read error possible. The genes are TRBV28 and TRBJ2-2; D gene ambiguous. V was shortened by 5 bases and J by 3 bases, with 4 bases between the two germline ends. This CDR3 is built from 12 residues. Germline-derived CDR1 and CDR2 are MDHEN and SYDVKM. In nucleotides, the CDR3 is TGTGCCAGCAGTGACTACACCGGGGAGCTGTTTTTT. It is translated as CASSDYTGELFF.